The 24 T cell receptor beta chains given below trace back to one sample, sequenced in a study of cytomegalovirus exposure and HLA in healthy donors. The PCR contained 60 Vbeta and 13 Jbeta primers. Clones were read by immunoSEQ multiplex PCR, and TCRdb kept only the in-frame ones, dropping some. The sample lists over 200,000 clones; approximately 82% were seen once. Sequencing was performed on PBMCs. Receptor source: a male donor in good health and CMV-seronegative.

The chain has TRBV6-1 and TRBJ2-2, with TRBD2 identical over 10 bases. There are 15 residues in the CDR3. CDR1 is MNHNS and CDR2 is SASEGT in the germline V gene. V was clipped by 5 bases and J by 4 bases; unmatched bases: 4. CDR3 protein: CASSPRTSGTGELFF. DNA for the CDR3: TGTGCCAGCAGTCCCCGGACTAGCGGCACCGGGGAGCTGTTTTTT.

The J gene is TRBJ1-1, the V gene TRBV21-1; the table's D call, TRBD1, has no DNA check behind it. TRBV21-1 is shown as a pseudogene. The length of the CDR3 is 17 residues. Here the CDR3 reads CASSKVGTEEMNTEAFF. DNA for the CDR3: TGTGCCAGCAGCAAAGTGGGGACAGAAGAAATGAACACTGAAGCTTTCTTT.

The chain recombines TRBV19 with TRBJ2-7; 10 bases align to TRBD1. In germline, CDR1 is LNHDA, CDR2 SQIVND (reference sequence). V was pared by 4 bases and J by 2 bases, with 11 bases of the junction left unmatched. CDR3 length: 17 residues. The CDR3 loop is CASSKTGGAPLPYEQYF. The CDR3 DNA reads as TGTGCCAGTAGTAAGACAGGGGGCGCACCCCTACCCTACGAGCAGTACTTC.

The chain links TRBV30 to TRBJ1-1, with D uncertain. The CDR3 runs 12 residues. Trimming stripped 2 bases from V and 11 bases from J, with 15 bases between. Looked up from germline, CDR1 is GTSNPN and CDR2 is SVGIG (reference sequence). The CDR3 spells CAWSPNSPGAFF. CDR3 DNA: TGTGCCTGGAGTCCTAACTCTCCGGGGGCTTTCTTT.

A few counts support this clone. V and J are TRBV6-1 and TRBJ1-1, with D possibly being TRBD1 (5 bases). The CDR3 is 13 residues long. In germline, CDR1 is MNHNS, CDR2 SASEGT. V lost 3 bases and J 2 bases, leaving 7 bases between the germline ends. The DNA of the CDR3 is TGTGCCAGCAGTGACAGGGTAAACACTGAAGCTTTCTTT. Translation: CASSDRVNTEAFF.

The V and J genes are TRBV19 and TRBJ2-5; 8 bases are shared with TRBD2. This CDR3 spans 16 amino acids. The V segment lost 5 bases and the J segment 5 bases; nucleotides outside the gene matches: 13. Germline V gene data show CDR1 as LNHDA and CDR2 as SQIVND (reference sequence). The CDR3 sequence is CASSGGLAGGRETQYF. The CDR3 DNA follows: TGTGCCAGTAGTGGGGGACTGGCGGGAGGTCGGGAGACCCAGTACTTC. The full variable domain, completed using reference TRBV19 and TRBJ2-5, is DGGITQSPKYLFRKEGQNVTLSCEQNLNHDAMYWYRQDPGQGLRLIYYSQIVNDFQKGDIAEGYSVSREKKESFPLTVTSAQKNPTAFYLCASSGGLAGGRETQYFGPGTRLLVL.

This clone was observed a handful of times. Here the CDR3 DNA reads TGTGCCAGCAGCTTGCAGTATGGCTACACCTTC. It is translated as CASSLQYGYTF. The chain carries TRBV5-6 and TRBJ1-2, with D hard to call. The CDR3 runs 11 residues. Germline CDR1 and CDR2: SGHDT and YYEEEE. V lost 1 base and J 5 bases, leaving 3 bases between the germline ends.

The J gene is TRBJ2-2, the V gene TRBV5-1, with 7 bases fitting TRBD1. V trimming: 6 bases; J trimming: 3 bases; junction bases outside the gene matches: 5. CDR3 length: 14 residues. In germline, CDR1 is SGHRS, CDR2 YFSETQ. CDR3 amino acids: CASKGGLDTGELFF. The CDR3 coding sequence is TGCGCCAGCAAAGGGGGCCTGGACACCGGGGAGCTGTTTTTT.

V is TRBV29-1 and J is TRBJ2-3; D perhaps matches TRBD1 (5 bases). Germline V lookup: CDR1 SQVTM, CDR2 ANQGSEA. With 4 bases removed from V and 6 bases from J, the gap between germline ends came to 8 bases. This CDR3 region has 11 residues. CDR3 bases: TGCAGCGTTGCAGGGTCTGATACGCAGTATTTT. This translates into CSVAGSDTQYF.

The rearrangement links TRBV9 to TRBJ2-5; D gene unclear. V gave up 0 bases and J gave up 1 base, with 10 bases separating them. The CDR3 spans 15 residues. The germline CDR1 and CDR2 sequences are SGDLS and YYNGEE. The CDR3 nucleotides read TGTGCCAGCAGCGTAGAACCCGACTTCCAAGAGACCCAGTACTTC. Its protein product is CASSVEPDFQETQYF.

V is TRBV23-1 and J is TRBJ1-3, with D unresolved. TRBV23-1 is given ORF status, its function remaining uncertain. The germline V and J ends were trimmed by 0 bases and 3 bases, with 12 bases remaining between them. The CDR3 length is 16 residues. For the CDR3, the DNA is TGCGCCAGCAGTCAATCTGGGAGGGCAAGTGGAAACACCATATATTTT. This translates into CASSQSGRASGNTIYF.

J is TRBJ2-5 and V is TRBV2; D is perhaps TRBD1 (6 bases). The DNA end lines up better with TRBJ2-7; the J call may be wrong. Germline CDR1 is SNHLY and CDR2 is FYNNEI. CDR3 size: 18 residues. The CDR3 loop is CASSEIRWTRGGEDEQYF. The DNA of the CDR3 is TGTGCCAGCAGTGAAATTCGGTGGACGAGAGGGGGTGAGGACGAGCAGTACTTC.

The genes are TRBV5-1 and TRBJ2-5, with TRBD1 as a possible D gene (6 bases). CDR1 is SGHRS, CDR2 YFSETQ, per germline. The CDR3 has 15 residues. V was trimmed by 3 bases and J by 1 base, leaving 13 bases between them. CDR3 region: CASSSRGHLQETQYF. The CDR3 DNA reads TGCGCCAGCAGCTCACGGGGACACCTCCAAGAGACCCAGTACTTC.

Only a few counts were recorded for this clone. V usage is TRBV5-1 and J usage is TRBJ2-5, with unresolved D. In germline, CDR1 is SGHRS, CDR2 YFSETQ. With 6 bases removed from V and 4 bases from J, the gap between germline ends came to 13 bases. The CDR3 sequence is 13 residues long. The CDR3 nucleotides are TGCGCCAGCACCCTCAATAGCAGAGAGACCCAGTACTTC. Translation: CASTLNSRETQYF. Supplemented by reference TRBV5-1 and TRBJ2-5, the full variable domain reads KAGVTQTPRYLIKTRGQQVTLSCSPISGHRSVSWYQQTPGQGLQFLFEYFSETQRNKGNFPGRFSGRQFSNSRSEMNVSTLELGDSALYLCASTLNSRETQYFGPGTRLLVL.

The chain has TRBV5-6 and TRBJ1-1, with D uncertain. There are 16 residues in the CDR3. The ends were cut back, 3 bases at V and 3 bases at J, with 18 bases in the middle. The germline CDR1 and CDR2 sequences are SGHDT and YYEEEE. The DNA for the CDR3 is TGTGCCAGCAGCTGGCGAGCTGGGGAGTGGGACACTGAAGCTTTCTTT. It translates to CASSWRAGEWDTEAFF.

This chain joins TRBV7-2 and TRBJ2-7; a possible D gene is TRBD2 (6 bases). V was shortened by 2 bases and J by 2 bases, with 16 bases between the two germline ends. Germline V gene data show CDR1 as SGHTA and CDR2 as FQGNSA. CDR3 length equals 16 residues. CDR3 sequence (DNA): TGTGCCAGCAGCTTATGGCCAGGCGGGGCAACCTACGAGCAGTACTTC. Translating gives CASSLWPGGATYEQYF. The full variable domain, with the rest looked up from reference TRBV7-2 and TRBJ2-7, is GAGVSQSPSNKVTEKGKDVELRCDPISGHTALYWYRQSLGQGLEFLIYFQGNSAPDKSGLPSDRFSAERTGGSVSTLTIQRTQQEDSAVYLCASSLWPGGATYEQYFGPGTRLTVT.

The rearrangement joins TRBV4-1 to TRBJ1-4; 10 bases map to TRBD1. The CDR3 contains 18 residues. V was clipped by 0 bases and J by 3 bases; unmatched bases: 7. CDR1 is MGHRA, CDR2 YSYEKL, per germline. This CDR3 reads CASSQDWGTGAPNEKLFF. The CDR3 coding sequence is TGCGCCAGCAGCCAAGATTGGGGGACAGGGGCACCTAATGAAAAACTGTTTTTT.

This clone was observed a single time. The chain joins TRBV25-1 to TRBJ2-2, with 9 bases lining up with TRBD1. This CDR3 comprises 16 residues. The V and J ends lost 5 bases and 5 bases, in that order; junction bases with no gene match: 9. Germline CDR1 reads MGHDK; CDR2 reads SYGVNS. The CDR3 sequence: CASSISGTGRTGELFF. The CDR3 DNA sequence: TGTGCCAGCAGTATTTCCGGGACAGGGCGGACCGGGGAGCTGTTTTTT.

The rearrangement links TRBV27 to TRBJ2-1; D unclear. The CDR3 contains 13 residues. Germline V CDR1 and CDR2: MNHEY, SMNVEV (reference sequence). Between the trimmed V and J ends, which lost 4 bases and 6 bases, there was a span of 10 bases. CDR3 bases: TGTGCCAGCAGTTACGGTCGTAGCAATGAGCAGTTCTTC. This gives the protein CASSYGRSNEQFF.

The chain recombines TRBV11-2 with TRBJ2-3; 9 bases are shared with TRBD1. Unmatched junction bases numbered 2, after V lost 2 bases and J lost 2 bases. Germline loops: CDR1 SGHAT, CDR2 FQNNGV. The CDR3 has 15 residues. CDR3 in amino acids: CASSLRTGATDTQYF. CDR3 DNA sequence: TGTGCCAGCAGCTTAAGGACAGGGGCCACAGATACGCAGTATTTT.

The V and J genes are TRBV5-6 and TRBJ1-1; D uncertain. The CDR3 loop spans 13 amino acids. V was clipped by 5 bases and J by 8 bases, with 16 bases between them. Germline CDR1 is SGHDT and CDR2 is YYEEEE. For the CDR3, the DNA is TGTGCCAGCAGTCGCGCCGCCCTGGTAGAAGCTTTCTTT. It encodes CASSRAALVEAFF.

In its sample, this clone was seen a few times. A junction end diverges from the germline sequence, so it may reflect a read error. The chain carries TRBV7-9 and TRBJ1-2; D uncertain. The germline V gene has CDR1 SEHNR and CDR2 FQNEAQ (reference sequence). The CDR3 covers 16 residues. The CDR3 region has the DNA TGTTCCAGCAGCTCTGTAGACGGGGAGTCTAACTATGGCTACACCTTC. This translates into CSSSSVDGESNYGYTF.

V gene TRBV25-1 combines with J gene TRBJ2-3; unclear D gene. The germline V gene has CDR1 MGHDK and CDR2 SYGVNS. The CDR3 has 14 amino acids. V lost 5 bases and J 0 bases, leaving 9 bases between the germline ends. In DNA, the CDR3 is TGTGCCAGCAGTATGCAAACAAGCACAGATACGCAGTATTTT. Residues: CASSMQTSTDTQYF.

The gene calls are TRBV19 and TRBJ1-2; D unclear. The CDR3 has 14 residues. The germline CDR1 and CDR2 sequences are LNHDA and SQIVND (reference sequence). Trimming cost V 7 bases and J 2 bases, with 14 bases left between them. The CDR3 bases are TGTGCCAGTATCTCGCCGGGGAGGAACTATGGCTACACCTTC. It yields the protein CASISPGRNYGYTF.